This T cell receptor beta chain was obtained from a study of CXCR3-negative and CXCR3-positive naive CD8 T cells. Study results and limitations: CXCR3-positive naive cells had more hydrophobic TRB CDR3s than CXCR3-negative naive cells. The study found CXCR3 expression partially decreased after cryopreservation and ran most assays on fresh PBMCs.

The CDR3 is made up of 15 amino acids. UMI labels and 5' RACE were used to prepare the TRB cDNA libraries. For each CDR3 protein, TCRdb gives one entry from its re-call of the 5' RACE reads, without DNA. The sample data list 40,000 to 45,000 distinct CDR3 sequences. Sorting was done in triplicate for each CD8+ T cell subset (roughly 300,000 cells each). Of note for this clonotype: Its antigen is not identified.

Sequencing input: naive CXCR3- CD8+ T cells from blood. The subset denotes: CD45RO-CCR7+CD27+CD95- naive CD8+ T cells lacking CXCR3 (TNR3-). The sequence came from a human donor in good health. Some clones in this sample may be carry-over from other donors' samples. The chain is built from TRBV12-3 or TRBV12-4 and TRBJ2-6; as DNA is missing, the TRBD1 call by TCRdb cannot be tested. The CDR3 region is CASTGDSSPFSVLTF.